The TCR beta chain under discussion was sequenced for a study of early T cells in non-severe SARS-CoV-2 infection. Attached unique molecular identifiers marked individual cDNA molecules. TCRdb independently ran MiXCR on the 5' RACE reads; one entry per CDR3 protein. Seen here are tens of thousands of distinct CDR3 sequences, 14% observed once, and the top ten hold about 6%. The CDR3 length is 13 residues. Germline CDR1 SGHDT, CDR2 YYEEEE. The germline V and J ends were trimmed by 4 bases and 4 bases, with 8 bases remaining between them. The clonotype comes from an adult who was a healthcare worker with PCR-confirmed SARS-CoV-2 infection or an uninfected control (not recorded which). Sequenced material: whole blood. The chain couples TRBV5-6 to TRBJ1-4, with D hard to call. The CDR3 sequence is CASSRGFNEKLFF. CDR3 sequence (DNA): TGTGCCAGCAGCCGCGGATTTAATGAAAAACTGTTTTTT.